The rows below give T cell receptor beta chains drawn from one sample of a study of control samples from healthy donors and cancer patients. The table came from immunoSEQ multiplex PCR; TCRdb's copy has only in-frame clones and leaves some out. The data contain fewer than 200,000 clones, 94% of them singletons. The sample was PBMCs. Receptors originate from a man aged 60 to 69 with colorectal cancer. Each CDR3 is given with its conserved first and last residue. The D gene is left open where the match is weak. For some rows the clone size is stated as once, few or many, or as a class when expanded; others skip it.

>NA|TRBV24-1|TRBJ1-1|NA
CATSDLGALIDTEAFF
TGTGCCACCAGTGATTTGGGTGCTTTGATCGACACTGAAGCTTTCTTT
>NA|TRBV5-6|TRBJ2-2|NA
CASTRGMQVTGELFF
TGTGCCAGCACCCGGGGGATGCAGGTTACCGGGGAGCTGTTTTTT
>NA|TRBV5-1|TRBJ1-3|NA
CASSISGRRENTIYF
TGCGCCAGCAGCATATCGGGACGGAGGGAGAACACCATATATTTT
>NA|TRBV4-3|TRBJ1-3|NA
CASSQGPSPGTPGNTIYF
TGCGCCAGCAGCCAAGGCCCTTCTCCCGGGACACCTGGAAACACCATATATTTT
>NA|TRBV25-1|TRBJ2-7|NA
CASSGVESYEQYF
TGTGCCAGCAGTGGGGTGGAGTCCTACGAGCAGTACTTC
>NA|TRBV10-3|TRBJ1-5|NA
CAISEGVVGNQPQHF
TGTGCCATCAGTGAGGGAGTGGTGGGCAATCAGCCCCAGCATTTT
>NA|TRBV7-2|TRBJ1-3|NA
CASSLNSGGNGNTIYF
TGTGCCAGCAGCTTAAATAGCGGGGGGAATGGAAACACCATATATTTT
>NA|TRBV7-9|TRBJ2-7|TRBD1
CASSLSRGQGANEQYF
TGTGCCAGCAGCTTAAGCCGGGGACAGGGGGCCAACGAGCAGTACTTC
>NA|TRBV12-3/TRBV12-4|TRBJ1-2|NA
CASSGGGGYTF
TGTGCCAGCAGTGGAGGCGGTGGCTACACCTTC
>NA|TRBV10-3|TRBJ1-1|TRBD1
CAISRQGNTEAFF
TGTGCCATCAGCAGACAGGGAAACACTGAAGCTTTCTTT
>NA|TRBV7-2|TRBJ2-5|TRBD2
CASSSRLAGGLGETQYF
TGTGCCAGCAGCTCCCGACTAGCGGGGGGGCTCGGGGAGACCCAGTACTTC
>NA|TRBV9|TRBJ2-2|TRBD2
CASGGRGTYTGELFF
TGTGCCAGCGGCGGGCGGGGGACTTACACCGGGGAGCTGTTTTTT
>NA|TRBV3-1/TRBV3-2|TRBJ1-6|NA
CASSQSDKLSPLHF
TGTGCCAGCAGCCAATCGGACAAACTATCACCCCTCCACTTT
>NA|TRBV7-2|TRBJ1-6|NA
CASSFGQRNSPLHF
TGTGCCAGCAGCTTTGGGCAGCGAAATTCACCCCTCCACTTT
>once|TRBV11-2|TRBJ2-1|NA
CASSLELRARGNEQFF
TGTGCCAGCAGCCTCGAACTCAGGGCTCGTGGCAATGAGCAGTTCTTC
>NA|TRBV19|TRBJ2-7|NA
CASSIQGTYEQYF
TGTGCCAGTAGTATTCAGGGAACCTACGAGCAGTACTTC
>NA|TRBV10-3|TRBJ1-2|NA
CAISDQTEREYGYTF
TGTGCCATCAGTGACCAGACAGAAAGGGAGTATGGCTACACCTTC
>NA|TRBV18|TRBJ2-5|NA
CASSPLSTAGVVGASQETQYF
TGTGCCAGCTCACCATTATCTACGGCAGGGGTCGTGGGAGCGTCCCAAGAGACCCAGTACTTC
>NA|TRBV9|TRBJ2-1|NA
CASSPAWSSYNEQFF
TGTGCCAGCAGCCCGGCCTGGTCCTCCTACAATGAGCAGTTCTTC
>once|TRBV6-5|TRBJ2-5|TRBD2
CASSATSGQETQYF
TGTGCCAGCAGCGCCACTAGCGGCCAAGAGACCCAGTACTTC
>NA|TRBV7-2|TRBJ2-7|TRBD2
CASSSASGGSYEQYF
TGTGCCAGCAGCTCGGCTAGCGGGGGGTCCTACGAGCAGTACTTC
>NA|TRBV29-1|TRBJ2-6|NA
CSAEGTADSGANVLTF
TGCAGCGCCGAGGGCACGGCGGACTCTGGGGCCAACGTCCTGACTTTC
>NA|TRBV3-1/TRBV3-2|TRBJ1-1|NA
CASSQDSGNTEAFF
TGTGCCAGCAGCCAAGATTCGGGGAACACTGAAGCTTTCTTT
>NA|TRBV25-1|TRBJ2-3|TRBD1
CASSESTLRGRGTDTQYF
TGTGCCAGCAGTGAATCGACCCTCAGGGGGCGCGGCACAGATACGCAGTATTTT
>NA|TRBV6-2/TRBV6-3|TRBJ2-7|NA
CASSYSSGISYEQYF
TGTGCCAGCAGTTACTCATCGGGGATCTCCTACGAGCAGTACTTC
>NA|TRBV7-2|TRBJ1-6|NA
CASSDLPSPLHF
TGTGCCAGCAGCGATCTACCTTCACCCCTCCACTTT
>NA|TRBV29-1|TRBJ2-3|TRBD2
CSVESGVSDTQYF
TGCAGCGTTGAGAGCGGGGTATCAGATACGCAGTATTTT
>NA|TRBV5-1|TRBJ1-2|TRBD1
CASSKEGQGARGYTF
TGCGCCAGCAGCAAGGAAGGACAGGGGGCGCGCGGCTACACCTTC
>NA|TRBV9|TRBJ2-7|TRBD1
CASSVAGTGVGEQYF
TGTGCCAGCAGCGTAGCGGGGACAGGGGTGGGGGAGCAGTACTTC
>NA|TRBV4-3|TRBJ1-2|NA
CASSQDLIQGSGYTF
TGCGCCAGCAGCCAAGATCTAATCCAGGGAAGCGGCTACACCTTC
>NA|TRBV19|TRBJ1-2|TRBD1
CASSQFPWGQGAIGYTF
TGTGCCAGTAGCCAATTCCCGTGGGGACAGGGGGCGATTGGCTACACCTTC
>NA|TRBV7-9|TRBJ2-4|NA
CASSLGPGVQNIQYF
TGTGCCAGCAGCCTGGGCCCGGGGGTCCAAAACATTCAGTACTTC
>NA|TRBV5-4|TRBJ2-5|NA
CASSLLGQEETQYF
TGTGCCAGCAGCTTGCTAGGCCAGGAGGAGACCCAGTACTTC
>NA|TRBV10-3|TRBJ1-3|NA
CAISEVRAGNTIYF
TGTGCCATCAGTGAAGTCCGGGCTGGAAACACCATATATTTT
>NA|TRBV24-1|TRBJ1-4|NA
CATSDLLGKLFF
TGTGCCACCAGTGATTTGTTGGGGAAACTGTTTTTT
>NA|TRBV6-6|TRBJ1-2|NA
CASSLEGGYYGYTF
TGTGCCAGCAGTTTGGAGGGGGGCTACTATGGCTACACCTTC
>NA|TRBV4-1|TRBJ2-7|NA
CASSQDWTVRIDEQYF
TGCGCCAGCAGCCAAGACTGGACAGTCCGAATTGACGAGCAGTACTTC
>NA|TRBV7-9|TRBJ2-3|NA
CASSLSSVSTDTQYF
TGTGCCAGCAGCTTATCCTCTGTCAGCACAGATACGCAGTATTTT
>NA|TRBV11-2|TRBJ1-3|TRBD1
CASSFLTGGRNTIYF
TGTGCCAGCAGCTTTCTTACAGGGGGTAGAAACACCATATATTTT
>NA|TRBV19|TRBJ2-2|NA
CASSPLRVGNTGELFF
TGTGCCAGTAGTCCCCTCAGGGTCGGGAACACCGGGGAGCTGTTTTTT